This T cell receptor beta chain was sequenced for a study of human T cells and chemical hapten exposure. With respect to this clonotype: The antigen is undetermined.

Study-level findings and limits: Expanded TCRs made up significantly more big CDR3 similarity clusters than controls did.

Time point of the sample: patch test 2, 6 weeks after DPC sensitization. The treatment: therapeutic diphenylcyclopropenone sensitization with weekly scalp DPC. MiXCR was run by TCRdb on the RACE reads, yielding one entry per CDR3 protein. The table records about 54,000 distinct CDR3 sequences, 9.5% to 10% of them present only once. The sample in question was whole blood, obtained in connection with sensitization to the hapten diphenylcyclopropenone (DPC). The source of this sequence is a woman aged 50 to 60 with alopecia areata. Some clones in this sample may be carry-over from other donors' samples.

Written as DNA, the CDR3 is TGTGCCAGCAGCTTAGAATCTAGGGGGGCGGACCGCTCCTACGAGCAGTACTTC. It encodes CASSLESRGADRSYEQYF. V and J are TRBV7-2 and TRBJ2-7, with D perhaps matching TRBD1 or TRBD2 (6 bases each). V lost 1 base and J 0 bases, leaving 19 bases between the germline ends. The CDR3 loop spans 18 amino acids. Germline assignment: CDR1 SGHTA and CDR2 FQGNSA.